The 32 T cell receptor beta chains presented below share a single source sample, sequenced in a study. TCRdb itself ran the RT-PCR reads through MiXCR, one entry per CDR3 protein. The profile covers approximately 720,000 distinct CDR3 sequences, with 14% appearing a single time and roughly 3.9% taken by the ten largest. Sequencing input: memory CD4+ T cells from blood. The receptors were sampled from a female donor in good health, serving as a healthy control.

There are a few counts of this clonotype. V usage is TRBV5-1 and J usage is TRBJ1-4; perhaps TRBD1 as D (5 bases). This CDR3 region has 15 residues. The V end lost 1 base, the J end lost 6 bases, and 13 bases lay between the germline ends. Germline CDR1 reads SGHRS; CDR2 reads YFSETQ. Written as DNA, the CDR3 is TGCGCCAGCAGCTTGACGCCAACAGGAGATGAAAAACTGTTTTTT. The encoded protein is CASSLTPTGDEKLFF.

This clonotype was detected ten times or more. The rearrangement joins TRBV29-1 to TRBJ2-3, with a possible D match to TRBD2 (6 bases). The CDR3 consists of 13 residues. V dropped 2 bases and J dropped 3 bases, with 9 bases sitting between them. Germline V lookup: CDR1 SQVTM, CDR2 ANQGSEA. Here the CDR3 DNA reads TGCAGCGTTGAAAAGGGAGGTACAGATACGCAGTATTTT. Protein product: CSVEKGGTDTQYF.

The V call is TRBV30, the J call TRBJ1-6; 7 bases fit TRBD1. The ends lost 0 bases at V and 10 bases at J; junction bases unmatched: 6. Germline CDR1 and CDR2: GTSNPN and SVGIG (reference sequence). This CDR3 region has 14 residues. The DNA of the CDR3 is TGTGCCTGGAGTGTACGCCAGGGGGGATCACCCCTCCACTTT. Translating it yields CAWSVRQGGSPLHF.

Turning to this clonotype: Just one base apart from a much larger clone, this may be a read error. The gene calls are TRBV20-1 and TRBJ2-6; TRBD1 matches 10 bases. V was clipped by 1 base and J by 1 base; unmatched bases: 1. The germline CDR1 and CDR2 sequences are DFQATT and SNEGSKA (reference sequence). This CDR3 has 16 residues. CDR3 sequence (DNA): TGCAGTGCTAGAGGGACAGGGGGGTCTGGGGCCAACGTCCTGACTTTC. Translating gives CSARGTGGSGANVLTF.

The chain carries TRBV5-1 and TRBJ2-3; TRBD2 aligns across 9 bases. Germline V gene sequence: CDR1 SGHRS, CDR2 YFSETQ. CDR3 length: 17 amino acids. The junction had 7 bases not matched to a gene; V was cut back by 1 base and J by 1 base. CDR3 nucleotide sequence: TGCGCCAGCAGCTTGCCCGCGGGAGGGCCGGGCACAGATACGCAGTATTTT. The encoded protein is CASSLPAGGPGTDTQYF.

This clonotype was observed a few times. The CDR3 region is CASSYLIGRAVNEQFF. CDR3 DNA: TGTGCCAGCAGTTACCTCATCGGGAGGGCCGTGAATGAGCAGTTCTTC. V is TRBV6-2 or TRBV6-3 and J is TRBJ2-1, with 8 bases matching TRBD2. Germline trimming cut 2 bases from V and 7 bases from J; bases unmatched to any gene: 10. Germline lookup yields CDR1 MNHEY and CDR2 SVGEGT. The CDR3 covers 16 residues.

This chain uses TRBV6-1 with TRBJ1-2; D remains ambiguous. V lost 2 bases, J lost 4 bases, and 5 bases lay in between. Looked up from germline, CDR1 is MNHNS and CDR2 is SASEGT. The CDR3 spans 12 residues. Written as DNA, the CDR3 is TGTGCCAGCAGTGAAAAGAGCTATGGCTACACCTTC. This codes for CASSEKSYGYTF.

The V gene is TRBV18, the J gene TRBJ2-2, with a tentative D call TRBD1 (6 bases). The length of the CDR3 is 17 residues. Trimming pared 2 bases from V and 4 bases from J, leaving 17 bases between. Germline CDR1 KGHSH, CDR2 LQKENI. CDR3 sequence (DNA): TGTGCCAGCTCACCATACCCCGGGACAACTTTCACCGGGGAGCTGTTTTTT. Translating it yields CASSPYPGTTFTGELFF.

This clonotype was counted many times. The J gene is TRBJ2-5, the V gene TRBV20-1; the D is unclear. Trimming pared 7 bases from V and 0 bases from J, leaving 9 bases between. Germline assignment: CDR1 DFQATT and CDR2 SNEGSKA (reference sequence). The CDR3 has 12 amino acids. The CDR3 is CSVLEYQETQYF. In DNA form, the CDR3 reads TGCAGTGTCTTGGAGTACCAAGAGACCCAGTACTTC.

J is TRBJ2-7 and V is TRBV6-2 or TRBV6-3; possible D gene TRBD2, 6 bases. CDR1 is MNHEY and CDR2 is SVGEGT in the germline V gene. V was clipped by 7 bases and J by 0 bases, with 10 bases between them. This CDR3 contains 13 residues. For the CDR3, the DNA is TGTGCCAGCACAGTTAGCGGCTCCTACGAGCAGTACTTC. Amino acid sequence: CASTVSGSYEQYF.

The chain is built from TRBV5-1 and TRBJ1-4, with 7 bases lining up with TRBD1. Germline trimming cut 4 bases from V and 6 bases from J; bases unmatched to any gene: 6. Germline CDR1 and CDR2: SGHRS and YFSETQ. This CDR3 is built from 14 residues. The CDR3 nucleotides are TGCGCCAGCAGCCCGGACAGGTCCCATGAAAAACTGTTTTTT. The encoded protein is CASSPDRSHEKLFF.

In this sample, this clonotype turned up many times. The chain uses TRBV6-6 and TRBJ2-1; no firm D call. This CDR3 comprises 16 residues. The germline CDR1 and CDR2 sequences are MNHNY and SVGAGI (reference sequence). Trimming left V 6 bases short and J 2 bases short, with 17 bases between. The CDR3 nucleotides read TGTGCCAGCAGGTACGCTCCGGGCCCGCCCTACAATGAGCAGTTCTTC. This sequence encodes CASRYAPGPPYNEQFF.

This clonotype was counted a few times. The genes are TRBV30 and TRBJ2-1, with D possibly TRBD1 on 6 matching bases. The CDR3 has 13 residues. The V end was cut by 4 bases, the J end by 7 bases, with 14 bases between. CDR1 and CDR2 (germline): GTSNPN, SVGIG (reference sequence). The CDR3 coding sequence is TGTGCCTGGACCAGGGGATGGGGAAATGAGCAGTTCTTC. Translating gives CAWTRGWGNEQFF.

This rearrangement joins TRBV28 to TRBJ2-7; 10 positions match TRBD1. Unmatched junction bases numbered 8, after V lost 5 bases and J lost 4 bases. From germline, CDR1 is MDHEN and CDR2 SYDVKM. The CDR3 covers 15 residues. This chain's CDR3 is CASSRLDRGRYEQYF. The CDR3 nucleotides read TGTGCCAGCAGTCGCCTAGACAGGGGGCGGTACGAGCAGTACTTC.

Many counts were recorded for this clonotype. The V call is TRBV20-1, the J call TRBJ2-7; 10 positions agree with TRBD2. CDR1 and CDR2 from the germline V gene are DFQATT and SNEGSKA (reference sequence). This CDR3 is 15 amino acids long. With V trimmed by 0 bases and J by 4 bases, 6 bases remained unmatched. In nucleotides, the CDR3 is TGCAGTGCTAGAGACTCTAGCGGGAGAAATTACGAGCAGTACTTC. This gives the protein CSARDSSGRNYEQYF.

This clonotype was counted at least ten times. The J gene is TRBJ2-1, the V gene TRBV7-9, with a tentative D call TRBD1 (5 bases). V was clipped by 5 bases and J by 12 bases, with 17 bases between them. The germline V gene has CDR1 SEHNR and CDR2 FQNEAQ (reference sequence). This CDR3 has 13 residues. Here the CDR3 DNA reads TGTGCCAGCAGCCTAGACAGTCTCAACTCGCAGTTCTTC. Encoded protein: CASSLDSLNSQFF.

This clonotype showed up many times. The chain recombines TRBV6-2 or TRBV6-3 with TRBJ2-7; TRBD2 agrees at 7 bases. V trimming: 2 bases; J trimming: 0 bases; junction bases outside the gene matches: 7. The CDR3 loop spans 16 amino acids. Germline CDR1 is MNHEY and CDR2 is SVGEGT. CDR3 loop: CASSYEVGGSSYEQYF. CDR3 DNA: TGTGCCAGCAGTTACGAAGTGGGAGGGAGCTCCTACGAGCAGTACTTC.

This clonotype has just a few counts. J is TRBJ1-2 and V is TRBV7-2; weak D call: TRBD1 (6 bases). The CDR3 runs to 12 residues. V dropped 4 bases and J dropped 8 bases, with 11 bases sitting between them. Germline CDR1 SGHTA, CDR2 FQGNSA. This CDR3 reads CASSWDKEGYTF. CDR3 nucleotide sequence: TGTGCCAGCAGCTGGGACAAGGAAGGCTACACCTTC. The entire variable domain, with the rest obtained from reference TRBV7-2 and TRBJ1-2, is as follows: GAGVSQSPSNKVTEKGKDVELRCDPISGHTALYWYRQSLGQGLEFLIYFQGNSAPDKSGLPSDRFSAERTGGSVSTLTIQRTQQEDSAVYLCASSWDKEGYTFGSGTRLTVV.

The chain links TRBV7-6 to TRBJ2-1; possible D gene TRBD2, 5 bases. V lost 5 bases and J lost 7, with 21 bases in between. The germline gives CDR1 SGHVS, CDR2 FNYEAQ. There are 16 residues in the CDR3. CDR3 sequence: CASSPSGPQSLNEQFF. CDR3 bases: TGTGCCAGCAGCCCAAGCGGCCCACAGTCACTTAATGAGCAGTTCTTC.

This clonotype came up a few times. V and J are TRBV4-3 and TRBJ2-1; 9 nucleotides match TRBD2. V lost 4 bases and J lost 4; bases outside the gene matches: 5. The germline gives CDR1 LGHNA, CDR2 YSLEER. CDR3 size: 15 residues. The CDR3 nucleotides read TGCGCCAGCAGCCCTGGCGGGGGGGCTTACAATGAGCAGTTCTTC. Translated, it gives CASSPGGGAYNEQFF.

This clonotype was seen repeatedly, ten times or more. The J gene is TRBJ2-7, the V gene TRBV5-6, with D perhaps matching TRBD1 or TRBD2 (5 bases each). V was clipped by 4 bases and J by 2 bases, with 16 bases between them. The CDR3 covers 15 residues. CDR1 and CDR2 from the germline V gene are SGHDT and YYEEEE. Here the CDR3 reads CASSLGPPGTYEQYF. DNA for the CDR3: TGTGCCAGCAGCCTGGGACCTCCCGGAACCTACGAGCAGTACTTC.

Of note for this clonotype: One junction end does not reproduce the germline sequence, and a read error may be involved. The rearrangement uses TRBV5-4 and TRBJ2-1, with 10 bases matching TRBD2. The CDR3 length is 13 residues. Germline assignment: CDR1 SGHNT and CDR2 YYREEE (reference sequence). The CDR3 sequence is CATSGRAHNEQFF. The CDR3 DNA reads as TGTGCCACCAGCGGGAGGGCCCACAATGAGCAGTTCTTC. The variable domain in full, completed from reference TRBV5-4 and TRBJ2-1, reads ETGVTQSPTHLIKTRGQQVTLRCSSQSGHNTVSWYQQALGQGPQFIFQYYREEENGRGNFPPRFSGLQFPNYSSELNVNALELDDSALYLCATSGRAHNEQFFGPGTRLTVL.

This chain links TRBV2 with TRBJ1-1; a weak D match, TRBD1 (6 bases). CDR3 length: 13 residues. Germline V lookup: CDR1 SNHLY, CDR2 FYNNEI. The V and J ends lost 3 bases and 8 bases respectively, with 13 bases between them. Here the CDR3 reads CASSDKGGREAFF. The CDR3 nucleotides are TGTGCCAGCAGTGATAAGGGGGGCAGGGAAGCTTTCTTT. The full variable domain, with the rest looked up from reference TRBV2 and TRBJ1-1, is EPEVTQTPSHQVTQMGQEVILRCVPISNHLYFYWYRQILGQKVEFLVSFYNNEISEKSEIFDDQFSVERPDGSNFTLKIRSTKLEDSAMYFCASSDKGGREAFFGQGTRLTVV.

The V call is TRBV6-1, the J call TRBJ2-2, with TRBD1 identical over 11 bases. This CDR3 spans 15 amino acids. CDR1 is MNHNS and CDR2 is SASEGT in the germline V gene. The junction had 6 bases not matched to a gene; V was cut back by 5 bases and J by 7 bases. CDR3 sequence: CASSLWGQGVGELFF. The CDR3 DNA sequence: TGTGCCAGCAGTTTGTGGGGACAGGGGGTCGGGGAGCTGTTTTTT.

The chain couples TRBV7-9 to TRBJ1-4; possible D gene TRBD1, 5 bases. Germline loops: CDR1 SEHNR, CDR2 FQNEAQ (reference sequence). Trimming shortened V by 1 base and J by 7 bases, and 13 bases separated the two germline ends. This CDR3 spans 15 amino acids. CDR3 in amino acids: CASSLGQGRSEKLFF. CDR3 DNA sequence: TGTGCCAGCAGCTTAGGGCAGGGACGTTCTGAAAAACTGTTTTTT. Complete variable domain (other parts from reference TRBV7-9 and TRBJ1-4): DTGVSQNPRHKITKRGQNVTFRCDPISEHNRLYWYRQTLGQGPEFLTYFQNEAQLEKSRLLSDRFSAERPKGSFSTLEIQRTEQGDSAMYLCASSLGQGRSEKLFFGSGTQLSVL.

The chain joins TRBV28 to TRBJ2-4; 12 bases are a match to TRBD2. Germline CDR1 and CDR2: MDHEN and SYDVKM. Unmatched junction bases numbered 5, after V lost 4 bases and J lost 4 bases. The CDR3 sequence is 16 residues long. The CDR3 protein is CASSSSGRGKKNIQYF. The CDR3 region has the DNA TGTGCCAGCAGTTCTAGCGGGAGGGGAAAGAAAAACATTCAGTACTTC.

This clonotype has at least ten counts. The chain employs TRBV20-1 and TRBJ1-2; 8 bases are a match to TRBD1. V was clipped by 4 bases and J by 3 bases; unmatched bases: 7. The CDR3 is made up of 14 amino acids. Germline assignment: CDR1 DFQATT and CDR2 SNEGSKA (reference sequence). As DNA, the CDR3 is TGCAGTGCTAAATCAGGGGGCCCGGACTATGGCTACACCTTC. Translating gives CSAKSGGPDYGYTF.

At least ten counts were recorded for this clonotype. The CDR3 DNA reads as TGTGCCATCAGTGAAGGACTAGACGGGAATGAGCAGTTCTTC. Protein sequence: CAISEGLDGNEQFF. V gene TRBV10-3 combines with J gene TRBJ2-1, with TRBD2 matching 7 bases. After removal of 3 bases from V and 7 bases from J, the junction contained 6 bases not matched to a gene. The germline gives CDR1 ENHRY, CDR2 SYGVKD. The CDR3 sequence is 14 residues long.

The chain recombines TRBV9 with TRBJ1-3; D unclear. This CDR3 has 13 residues. Germline CDR1 SGDLS, CDR2 YYNGEE. V was cut by 8 bases and J by 2 bases, with 11 bases left in between. This CDR3 is CARSSDTGNTIYF. The CDR3 nucleotides read TGTGCCAGGAGCTCAGACACTGGAAACACCATATATTTT.

This clonotype was counted only a few times. This chain joins TRBV5-8 and TRBJ1-6, with D possibly TRBD1 on 6 matching bases. The germline V gene has CDR1 SGHTS and CDR2 YDEGEE. CDR3 size: 16 residues. V lost 2 bases and J 2 bases, leaving 11 bases between the germline ends. This chain's CDR3 is CASSLRGTPYNSPLHF. CDR3 bases: TGTGCCAGCAGCTTACGAGGGACACCCTATAATTCACCCCTCCACTTT.

The chain has TRBV29-1 and TRBJ2-2; D unclear. Trimming pared 6 bases from V and 1 base from J, leaving 12 bases between. CDR1 and CDR2 from the germline V gene are SQVTM and ANQGSEA. There are 14 residues in the CDR3. CDR3 coding DNA: TGCAGCGTCCCCACTGGGTGGAACACCGGGGAGCTGTTTTTT. Its protein product is CSVPTGWNTGELFF.

This chain joins TRBV5-1 and TRBJ1-1; 8 nucleotides match TRBD1. V lost 4 bases, J lost 8 bases, and 10 bases stayed unmatched. This CDR3 is built from 14 residues. CDR1 and CDR2 (germline): SGHRS, YFSETQ. CDR3 DNA sequence: TGCGCCAGCAGCCATACCAGGGGGCAGGCGGAAGCTTTCTTT. Translated, it gives CASSHTRGQAEAFF.